This TCR beta chain was sequenced for a study of shared T cell receptors in the human thymus. TCRdb's table, derived via immunoSEQ multiplex PCR, lists solely in-frame clones and lacks some. The sample includes more than 550,000 clones, around 87% of them seen just once. Germline loops: CDR1 SGHVS, CDR2 FNYEAQ. V lost 5 bases to trimming and J lost 0 bases, with 16 bases between them. The CDR3 totals 16 residues. This clone was recorded only once. The same specimen was also included in a second study, on human thymus T cells. That paper notes: Healthy Finnish infants undergoing corrective surgery for congenital heart defects were used as donors. The source of the thymus tissue was resections taken during corrective heart surgery. Thymic as well as blood repertoires seemed to favor certain V and J genes unevenly. Related research has reported that thymic repertoires overlap highly among unrelated individuals.

The sequenced sample consisted of thymocytes. The receptor was isolated from a boy under two years old with a congenital heart defect. The chain employs TRBV7-6 and TRBJ1-2; TRBD1 might be the D (5 bases). The CDR3 DNA sequence: TGTGCCAGCAGCCCCGATCGGCAAGGGGCTAACTATGGCTACACCTTC. Translation gives CASSPDRQGANYGYTF.